This TCR beta chain originates from a study of memory CD8 T cells in hepatitis C reinfection. The overall study: HCV reinfection meant a positive HCV RNA test after two negative tests at least 60 days apart. Samples late or after reinfection came 12 to 24 weeks post-detection. Study outcomes and limitations: Only a handful of donors prevented definitive conclusions about public clonotypes.

Regarding this clone: What it recognizes is unknown.

The V gene end was trimmed by 1 base and the J gene end by 5 bases; junction bases not matched to a gene: 4. The germline V gene has CDR1 MDHEN and CDR2 SYDVKM. CDR3 length: 15 residues. Stated time point: late/post reinfection, 12 to 24 weeks after detection. No in vitro expansion preceded TCR sequencing of the sorted cells. The Montreal HEPCO cohort supplied donors who inject drugs. The protocol was immunoSEQ multiplex PCR, while the TCRdb copy is restricted to in-frame clones and leaves out a portion. The data contain just over 45,000 clones, roughly 87% of them singletons. This TCR was sampled from a man aged 18-30 years with hepatitis C virus infection. The sample comprised naive CD8+ T cells sorted from blood. The J gene is TRBJ2-7, the V gene TRBV28, with TRBD1 matching over 11 bases. CDR3 bases: TGTGCCAGCAGTTTATTGGGGACAGGGGGGCACGAGCAGTACTTC. Translating gives CASSLLGTGGHEQYF.